The entry that follows covers one T cell receptor beta chain sequence. The entry originates in a study of OX40 agonist ivuxolimab in advanced cancers. Data came from immunoSEQ multiplex PCR; TCRdb stores just in-frame clones and leaves some out. The data contain tens of thousands of clones, 70% to 90% of them singletons. In germline, CDR1 is LGHNT, CDR2 FRNRAP. The CDR3 extends over 17 amino acids. The V end was cut by 3 bases, the J end by 4 bases, with 19 bases between. The chain uses TRBV12-5 and TRBJ1-5; D unresolved. This material consisted of CD4+ or CD8+ T cells sorted from blood, taken in a trial of the OX40 agonist ivuxolimab. The sequence was obtained from an adult with an advanced solid tumor such as melanoma, head and neck, liver or kidney cancer. This chain's CDR3 is CASGFPCTFPRNQPQHF. The CDR3 DNA follows: TGTGCTAGTGGTTTCCCATGCACCTTTCCCCGGAATCAGCCCCAGCATTTT.